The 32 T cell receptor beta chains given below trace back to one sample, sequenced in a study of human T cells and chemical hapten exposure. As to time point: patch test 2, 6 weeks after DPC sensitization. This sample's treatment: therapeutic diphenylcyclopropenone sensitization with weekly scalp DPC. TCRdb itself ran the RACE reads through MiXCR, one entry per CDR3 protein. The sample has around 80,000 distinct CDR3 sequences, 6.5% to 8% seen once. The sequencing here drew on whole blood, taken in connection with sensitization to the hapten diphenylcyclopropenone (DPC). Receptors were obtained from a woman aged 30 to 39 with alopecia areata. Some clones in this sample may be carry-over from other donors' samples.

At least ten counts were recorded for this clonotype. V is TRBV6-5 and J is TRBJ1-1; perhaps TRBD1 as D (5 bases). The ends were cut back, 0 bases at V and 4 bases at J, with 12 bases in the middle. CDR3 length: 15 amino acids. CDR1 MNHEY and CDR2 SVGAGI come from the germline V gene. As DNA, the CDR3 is TGTGCCAGCAGTTACTCGACAGCCCTAGGCACTGAAGCTTTCTTT. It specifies CASSYSTALGTEAFF.

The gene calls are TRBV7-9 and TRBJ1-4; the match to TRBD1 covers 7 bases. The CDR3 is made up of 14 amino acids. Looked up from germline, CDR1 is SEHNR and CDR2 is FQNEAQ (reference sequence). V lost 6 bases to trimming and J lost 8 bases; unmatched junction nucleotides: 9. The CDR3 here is CASSPGQSYEKLFF. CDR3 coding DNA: TGTGCCAGCAGTCCGGGACAGAGTTACGAAAAACTGTTTTTT.

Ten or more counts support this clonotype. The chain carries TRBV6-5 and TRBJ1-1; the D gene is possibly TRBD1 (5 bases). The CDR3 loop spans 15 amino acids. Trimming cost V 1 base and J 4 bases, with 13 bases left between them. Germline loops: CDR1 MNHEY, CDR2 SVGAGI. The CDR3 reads CASSYLRSGGTEAFF. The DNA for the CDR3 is TGTGCCAGCAGTTACTTGAGGTCCGGGGGCACTGAAGCTTTCTTT.

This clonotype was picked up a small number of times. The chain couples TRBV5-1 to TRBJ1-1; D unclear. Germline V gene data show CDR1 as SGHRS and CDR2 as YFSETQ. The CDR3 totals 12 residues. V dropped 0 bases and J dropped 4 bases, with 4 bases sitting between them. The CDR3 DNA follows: TGCGCCAGCAGCTTGGAGACCACTGAAGCTTTCTTT. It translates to CASSLETTEAFF.

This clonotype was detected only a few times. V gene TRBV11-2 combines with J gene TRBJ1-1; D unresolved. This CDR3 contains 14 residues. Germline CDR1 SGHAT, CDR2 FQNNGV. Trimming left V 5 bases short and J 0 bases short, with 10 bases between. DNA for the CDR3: TGTGCCAGCAGCCCCCAACTCATGAACACTGAAGCTTTCTTT. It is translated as CASSPQLMNTEAFF.

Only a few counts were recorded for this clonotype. The CDR3 reads CASSLAQGAAARSPLHF. The CDR3 coding sequence is TGTGCCAGCAGCTTGGCGCAGGGGGCAGCTGCGCGTTCACCCCTCCACTTT. The chain couples TRBV5-8 to TRBJ1-6, with 8 bases fitting TRBD1. The germline V gene encodes CDR1 SGHTS and CDR2 YDEGEE. CDR3 length: 17 residues. Unmatched junction bases numbered 11, after V lost 0 bases and J lost 9 bases.

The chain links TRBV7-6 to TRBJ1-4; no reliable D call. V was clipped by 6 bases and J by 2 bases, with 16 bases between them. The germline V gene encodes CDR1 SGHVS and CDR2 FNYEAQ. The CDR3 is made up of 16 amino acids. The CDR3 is CASRANSGLTNEKLFF. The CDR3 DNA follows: TGTGCCAGCAGAGCAAACTCGGGCTTGACTAATGAAAAACTGTTTTTT.

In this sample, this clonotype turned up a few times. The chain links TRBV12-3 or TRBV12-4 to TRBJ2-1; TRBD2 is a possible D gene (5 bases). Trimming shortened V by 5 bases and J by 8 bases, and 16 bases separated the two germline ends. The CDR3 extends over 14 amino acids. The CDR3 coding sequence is TGTGCCAGCAGTCCGGGTCTAGCTCCCGATGAGCAGTTCTTC. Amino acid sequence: CASSPGLAPDEQFF.

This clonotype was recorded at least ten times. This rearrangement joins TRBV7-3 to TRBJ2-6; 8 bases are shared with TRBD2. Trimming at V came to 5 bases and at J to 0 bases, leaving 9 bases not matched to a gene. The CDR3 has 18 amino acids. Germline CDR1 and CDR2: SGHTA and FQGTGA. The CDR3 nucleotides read TGTGCCAGCAGCCCCTCTGGAGCGGGAGCCTCTGGGGCCAACGTCCTGACTTTC. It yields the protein CASSPSGAGASGANVLTF.

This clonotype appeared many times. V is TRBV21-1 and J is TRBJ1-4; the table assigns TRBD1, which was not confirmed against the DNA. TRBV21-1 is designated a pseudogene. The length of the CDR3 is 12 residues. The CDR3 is CASRQGAEKLFF. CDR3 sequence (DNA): TGTGCCAGCAGGCAGGGGGCAGAAAAACTGTTTTTT.

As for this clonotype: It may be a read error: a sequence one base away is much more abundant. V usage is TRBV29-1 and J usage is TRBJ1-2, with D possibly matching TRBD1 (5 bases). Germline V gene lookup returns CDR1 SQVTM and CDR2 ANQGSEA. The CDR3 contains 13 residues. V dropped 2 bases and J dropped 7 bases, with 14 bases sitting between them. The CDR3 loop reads CSVEKGQCRGYTF. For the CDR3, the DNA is TGCAGCGTTGAAAAGGGGCAATGTCGTGGCTACACCTTC.

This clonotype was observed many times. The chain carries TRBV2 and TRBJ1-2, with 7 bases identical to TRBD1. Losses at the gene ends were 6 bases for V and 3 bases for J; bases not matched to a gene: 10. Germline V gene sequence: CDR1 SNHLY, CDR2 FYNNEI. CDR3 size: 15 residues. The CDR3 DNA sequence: TGTGCCAGCAGCGCCTCCGGGACAGTCCACTATGGCTACACCTTC. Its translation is CASSASGTVHYGYTF.

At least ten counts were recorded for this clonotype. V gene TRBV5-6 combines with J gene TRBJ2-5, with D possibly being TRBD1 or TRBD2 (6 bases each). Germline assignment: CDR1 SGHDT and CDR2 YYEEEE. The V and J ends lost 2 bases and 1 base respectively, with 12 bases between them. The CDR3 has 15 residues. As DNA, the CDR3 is TGTGCCAGCAGCTTCCGAGGGGGGTCCCAAGAGACCCAGTACTTC. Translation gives CASSFRGGSQETQYF. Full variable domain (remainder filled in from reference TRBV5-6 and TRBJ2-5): DAGVTQSPTHLIKTRGQQVTLRCSPKSGHDTVSWYQQALGQGPQFIFQYYEEEERQRGNFPDRFSGHQFPNYSSELNVNALLLGDSALYLCASSFRGGSQETQYFGPGTRLLVL.

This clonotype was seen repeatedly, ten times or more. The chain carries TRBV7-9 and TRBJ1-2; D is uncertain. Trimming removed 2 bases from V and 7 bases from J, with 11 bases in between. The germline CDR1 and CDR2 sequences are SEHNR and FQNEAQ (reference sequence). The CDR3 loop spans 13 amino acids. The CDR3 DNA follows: TGTGCCAGCAGCTTACTCGGCAGCTCTGGCTACACCTTC. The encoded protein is CASSLLGSSGYTF.

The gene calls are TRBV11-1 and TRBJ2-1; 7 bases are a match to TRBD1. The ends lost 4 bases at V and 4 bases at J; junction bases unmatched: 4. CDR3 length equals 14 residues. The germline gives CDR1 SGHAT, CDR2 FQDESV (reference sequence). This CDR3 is CASSSRDRYNEQFF. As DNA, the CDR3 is TGTGCCAGCAGCTCCCGGGACAGATACAATGAGCAGTTCTTC.

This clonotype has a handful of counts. The CDR3 is CASSDSGIQPQHF. In nucleotides, the CDR3 is TGTGCCAGCAGTGATTCGGGGATCCAGCCCCAGCATTTT. V gene TRBV6-1 combines with J gene TRBJ1-5; D not resolved. The CDR3 is made up of 13 amino acids. V shed 3 bases and J shed 7 bases, with 10 bases lying between them. Germline V gene lookup returns CDR1 MNHNS and CDR2 SASEGT.

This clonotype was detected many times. CDR3 protein: CASSRETGTGGAFF. The CDR3 region has the DNA TGTGCCAGCAGTCGAGAAACAGGGACGGGGGGAGCTTTCTTT. The rearrangement uses TRBV3-1 and TRBJ1-1; possible D gene TRBD1, 6 bases. V was clipped by 6 bases and J by 10 bases, with 21 bases between them. The CDR3 has 14 residues. Per the germline V gene, CDR1 is LGHDT and CDR2 is YNNKEL (reference sequence).

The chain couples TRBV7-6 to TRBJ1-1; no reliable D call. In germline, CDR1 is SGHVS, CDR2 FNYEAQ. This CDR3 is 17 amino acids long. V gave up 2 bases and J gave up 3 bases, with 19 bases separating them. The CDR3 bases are TGTGCCAGCAGCTTAAGAGCCAGCCCGAGCCTGGACACTGAAGCTTTCTTT. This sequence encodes CASSLRASPSLDTEAFF. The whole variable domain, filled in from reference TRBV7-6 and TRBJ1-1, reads GAGVSQSPRYKVTKRGQDVALRCDPISGHVSLYWYRQALGQGPEFLTYFNYEAQQDKSGLPNDRFSAERPEGSISTLTIQRTEQRDSAMYRCASSLRASPSLDTEAFFGQGTRLTVV.

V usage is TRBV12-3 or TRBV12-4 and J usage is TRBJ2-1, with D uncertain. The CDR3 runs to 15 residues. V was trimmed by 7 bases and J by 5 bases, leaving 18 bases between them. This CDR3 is CASNLYGSFDNEQFF. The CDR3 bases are TGTGCCAGCAATCTTTATGGGTCCTTCGACAATGAGCAGTTCTTC.

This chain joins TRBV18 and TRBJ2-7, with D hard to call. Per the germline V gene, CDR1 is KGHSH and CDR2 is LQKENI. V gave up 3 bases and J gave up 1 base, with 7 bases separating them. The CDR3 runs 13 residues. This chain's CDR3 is CASSPVVSYEQYF. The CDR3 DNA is TGTGCCAGCTCACCTGTGGTTTCCTACGAGCAGTACTTC.

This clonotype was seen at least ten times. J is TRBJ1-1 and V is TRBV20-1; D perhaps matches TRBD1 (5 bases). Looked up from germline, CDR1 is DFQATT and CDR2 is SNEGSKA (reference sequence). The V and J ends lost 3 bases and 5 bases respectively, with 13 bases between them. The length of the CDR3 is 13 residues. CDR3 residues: CSASLIGATEAFF. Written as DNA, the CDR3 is TGCAGTGCTAGTCTTATAGGGGCTACTGAAGCTTTCTTT.

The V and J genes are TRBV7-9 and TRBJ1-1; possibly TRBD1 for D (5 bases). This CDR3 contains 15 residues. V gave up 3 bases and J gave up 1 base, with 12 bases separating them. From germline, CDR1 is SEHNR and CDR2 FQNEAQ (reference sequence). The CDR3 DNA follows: TGTGCCAGCAGCTTGAACGGACAAGCGAACACTGAAGCTTTCTTT. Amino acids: CASSLNGQANTEAFF.

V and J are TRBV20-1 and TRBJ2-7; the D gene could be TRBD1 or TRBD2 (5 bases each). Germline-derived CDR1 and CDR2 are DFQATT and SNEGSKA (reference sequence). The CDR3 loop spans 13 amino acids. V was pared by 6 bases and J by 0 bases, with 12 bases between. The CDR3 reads CSAGTGSSYEQYF. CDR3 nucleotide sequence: TGCAGTGCCGGGACGGGATCCTCCTACGAGCAGTACTTC.

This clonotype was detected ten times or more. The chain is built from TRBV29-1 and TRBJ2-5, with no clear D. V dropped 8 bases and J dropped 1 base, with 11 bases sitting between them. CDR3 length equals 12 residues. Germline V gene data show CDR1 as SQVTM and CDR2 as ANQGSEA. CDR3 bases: TGCAGCATCGGGCATCCCCAAGAGACCCAGTACTTC. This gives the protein CSIGHPQETQYF.

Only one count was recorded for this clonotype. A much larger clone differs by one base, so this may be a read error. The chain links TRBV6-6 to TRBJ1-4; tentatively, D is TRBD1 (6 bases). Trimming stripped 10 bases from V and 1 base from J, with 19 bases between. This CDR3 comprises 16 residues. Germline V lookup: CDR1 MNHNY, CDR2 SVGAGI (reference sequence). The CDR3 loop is CANMRIDRRTNEKLFF. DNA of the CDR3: TGTGCCAACATGCGAATCGACAGGCGAACTAATGAAAAACTGTTTTTT.

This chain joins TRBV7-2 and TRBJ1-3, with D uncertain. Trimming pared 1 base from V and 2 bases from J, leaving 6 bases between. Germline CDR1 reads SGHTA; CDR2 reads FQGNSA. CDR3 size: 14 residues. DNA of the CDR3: TGTGCCAGCAGCTTAGGGGGTACTGGAAACACCATATATTTT. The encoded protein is CASSLGGTGNTIYF.

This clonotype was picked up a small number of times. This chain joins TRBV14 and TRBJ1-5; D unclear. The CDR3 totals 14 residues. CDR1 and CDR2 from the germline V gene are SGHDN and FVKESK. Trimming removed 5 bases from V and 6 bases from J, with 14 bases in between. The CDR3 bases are TGTGCCAGCAGCGCGACGGGGTTCGGTCAGCCCCAGCATTTT. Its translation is CASSATGFGQPQHF.

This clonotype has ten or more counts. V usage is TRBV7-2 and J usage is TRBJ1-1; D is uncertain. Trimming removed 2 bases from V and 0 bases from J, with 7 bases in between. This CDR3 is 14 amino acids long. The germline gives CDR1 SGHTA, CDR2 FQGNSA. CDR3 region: CASSLPNMNTEAFF. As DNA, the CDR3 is TGTGCCAGCAGCTTACCGAACATGAACACTGAAGCTTTCTTT.

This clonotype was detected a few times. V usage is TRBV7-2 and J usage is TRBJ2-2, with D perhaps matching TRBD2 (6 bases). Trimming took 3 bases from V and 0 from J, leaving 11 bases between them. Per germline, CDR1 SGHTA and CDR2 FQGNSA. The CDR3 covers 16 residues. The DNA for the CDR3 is TGTGCCAGCAGCTTTGGAGGGGCTACGAACACCGGGGAGCTGTTTTTT. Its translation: CASSFGGATNTGELFF.

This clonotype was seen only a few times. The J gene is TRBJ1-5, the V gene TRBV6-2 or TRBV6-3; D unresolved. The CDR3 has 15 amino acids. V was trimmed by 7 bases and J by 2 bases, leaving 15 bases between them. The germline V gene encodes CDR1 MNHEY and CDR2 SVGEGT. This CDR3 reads CASTYPPFGNQPQHF. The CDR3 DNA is TGTGCCAGCACCTATCCCCCTTTCGGCAATCAGCCCCAGCATTTT.

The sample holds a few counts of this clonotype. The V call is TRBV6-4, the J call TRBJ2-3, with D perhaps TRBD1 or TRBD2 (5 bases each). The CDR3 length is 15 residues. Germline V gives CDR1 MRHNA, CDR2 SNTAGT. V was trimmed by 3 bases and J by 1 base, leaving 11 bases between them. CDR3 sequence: CASSDGQGGTDTQYF. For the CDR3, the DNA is TGTGCCAGCAGTGATGGGCAGGGAGGCACAGATACGCAGTATTTT.

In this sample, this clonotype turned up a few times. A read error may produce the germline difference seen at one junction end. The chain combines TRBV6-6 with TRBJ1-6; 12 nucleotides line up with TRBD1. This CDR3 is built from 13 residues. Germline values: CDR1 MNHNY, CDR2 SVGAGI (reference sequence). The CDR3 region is CASSLGTGTGGFF. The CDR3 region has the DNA TGTGCCAGCAGTTTGGGGACCGGGACAGGGGGCTTCTTT.